This T cell receptor (beta chain) was sequenced in a study of T-cell memory formation after mild COVID-19. MiXCR, run by TCRdb on the 5' RACE reads, gives a single entry per CDR3 protein. The data show tens of thousands of distinct CDR3 sequences, roughly 25% seen once. CDR3 length equals 15 residues. Germline V CDR1 and CDR2: MGHRA, YSYEKL. Trimming cost V 2 bases and J 4 bases, with 11 bases left between them. V is TRBV4-1 and J is TRBJ2-2; D possibly corresponds to TRBD2 (5 bases). The sequencing sample was made of PBMCs or a T cell subset sorted from them (not recorded which). This receptor was identified in a man aged 18 to 30 who had mild COVID-19 (a few samples of this study predate the infection). Cell type and time point are not known. The CDR3 coding sequence is TGCGCCAGCAGCCAACCGGGGTGGGGCACCGGGGAGCTGTTTTTT. Translating it yields CASSQPGWGTGELFF.